This T cell receptor (beta chain) was retrieved from a study of human T cells and chemical hapten exposure. Study findings and constraints: Patch test score rose with PT1 expanded TCR count, significant at thresholds 8, 16 and 32, not 4.

With respect to this clonotype: Its specificity is not known.

The time point here: patch test 2, 6 weeks after DPC sensitization. Treatment denoted: therapeutic diphenylcyclopropenone sensitization with weekly scalp DPC. Library construction involved attaching unique molecular identifiers to individual cDNA molecules, which allowed quantitative, reproducible TCR counting. TCRdb processed the RACE reads anew with MiXCR; each CDR3 protein has one entry. The top ten clones hold 2% to 2.5% of a sample with 100,000 or so distinct CDR3 sequences, 9% to 9.5% of them seen once. The TCR sequence derives from a woman between 40 and 55 years old with alopecia areata. Some clones in this sample may be carry-over from other donors' samples. The source material was whole blood, sampled in connection with sensitization to the hapten diphenylcyclopropenone (DPC).

The CDR3 DNA reads as TGTGCCAGCAGTTTTGGCGGGGGGCGACAAGAGACCCAGTACTTC. Protein: CASSFGGGRQETQYF. The chain uses TRBV28 and TRBJ2-5; TRBD2 matches at 8 bases. The V gene end was trimmed by 3 bases and the J gene end by 2 bases; junction bases not matched to a gene: 5. From germline, CDR1 is MDHEN and CDR2 SYDVKM. The CDR3 has 15 residues.